This T cell receptor (beta chain) was sequenced in a study of blood T cells in healthy people across ages. Study outcomes and limitations: A roughly linear age-dependent decrease characterized TCR beta diversity per million T cells. Correlation between TCR beta diversity and naive T cell percentage was strong. Diversity was higher, and naive CD4+ cells more numerous, in long-lived donors than in aged donors.

Notes on this clonotype: Its specificity is not known.

Using a J-beta primer mix together with a sample-barcoded 5' primer, a second PCR was run for 7 to 11 cycles. TCRdb itself ran the 5' RACE reads through MiXCR, one entry per CDR3 protein. The data contain about 970,000 distinct CDR3 sequences, roughly 51% of them singletons. Total RNA extracted from each sample amounted to at least 6 micrograms. After removal of 5 bases from V and 9 bases from J, the junction contained 11 bases not matched to a gene. The CDR3 spans 16 residues. CDR1 SGHVS and CDR2 FQNEAQ come from the germline V gene. The TCR originated in a woman aged 60-70 years in good health. The specimen sequenced was blood. The chain combines TRBV7-8 with TRBJ2-1, with 12 bases matching TRBD2. The DNA for the CDR3 is TGTGCCAGCAGCCCTCTGGCTAGCGGGAGGGCCAGTGAGCAGTTCTTC. This translates into CASSPLASGRASEQFF.